This T cell receptor (beta chain) was sequenced in a study of human T cells and chemical hapten exposure. Study-wide background: All through the roughly 25-week study, the scalp of each patient received diphenylcyclopropenone doses weekly.

Time point noted: patch test 1, 2 weeks after DPC sensitization. Treatment here: therapeutic diphenylcyclopropenone sensitization with weekly scalp DPC. Original handling: Samples contained a median of approximately 100,000 TCRs, with a range of about 23,224 to 700,000. TCRdb redid the calling of the RACE reads with MiXCR, one entry per CDR3 protein. TCRdb, not the original authors, processed these V and J calls. This table has around 100,000 distinct CDR3 sequences, more than 9.5% appearing once. In its sample, this clonotype was seen a few times. In germline, CDR1 is SGHTA, CDR2 FQGNSA. This CDR3 contains 14 residues. V was clipped by 4 bases and J by 7 bases; unmatched bases: 8.

The chain recombines TRBV7-2 with TRBJ1-2; 8 positions agree with TRBD1. The sequence was obtained from a woman aged 40-49 years with alopecia areata. Some clones in this sample may be carry-over from other donors' samples. The sample consisted of whole blood, taken in connection with sensitization to the hapten diphenylcyclopropenone (DPC). CDR3 sequence (DNA): TGTGCCAGCAGCTCCCAGGGGGCAGGGGGTGGCTACACCTTC. It encodes CASSSQGAGGGYTF.